The clone carrying this TCR beta chain was detected many times. Its antigen remains unidentified. CDR3 length: 11 residues. Germline V gene lookup returns CDR1 SNHLY and CDR2 FYNNEI. Trimming took off 1 base at V and 5 bases at J, with 2 bases between the two ends. This entry belongs to a study of blood T cells in healthy people across ages. For the second PCR, which ran for roughly 6 to 11 cycles, a sample-barcoded 5' primer and a J-beta primer mix were used. In TCRdb, the 5' RACE reads were re-called with MiXCR into one record per CDR3 protein. The data show about 570,000 distinct CDR3 sequences, roughly a quarter seen once. The study, taken as a whole, reports: Higher naive T cell percentage went strongly together with higher TCR beta diversity.

Another study also made use of these data, one on T cells of mothers and their children. That work states: No persistent microchimeric T cell clones were detected at around 97 clones per million clonotypes sensitivity.

The specimen sequenced was blood. This rearrangement joins TRBV2 to TRBJ2-5; the D is unclear. This sequence was found in a boy under 10 years old in good health. CDR3 DNA: TGTGCCAGCAGTGAAGTGGAGACCCAGTACTTC. It specifies CASSEVETQYF.